The sequence of this TCR beta chain was determined in a study of shared clonotypes between healthy human individuals. Naive CD8 isolation took CD45RO-negative cells positively selected for CCR7 and excluded terminally differentiated effector memory CD45RA+ cells. Sequenced by immunoSEQ multiplex PCR; TCRdb stores in-frame clones only, minus some. Of millions of clones listed, more than 85% are singletons. The receptor was isolated from a man aged 18 to 29 in good health. Some clones in this sample may be carry-over from other donors' samples. The sample was naive CD8+ T cells from PBMCs.

CDR3 residues: CASSQAGIAGFLYNEQFF. The CDR3 DNA follows: TGTGCCAGCAGCCAAGCGGGAATAGCGGGGTTCCTCTACAATGAGCAGTTCTTC. The chain recombines TRBV14 with TRBJ2-1, with TRBD2 identical over 8 bases. Trimming cost V 1 base and J 3 bases; bases outside gene matches: 11. CDR1 is SGHDN, CDR2 FVKESK, per germline. The CDR3 runs 18 residues.